The clone carrying this T cell receptor (beta chain) was counted many times. Its antigen is not identified. This entry is derived from a study of blood T cells in healthy people across ages. Study-wide results and caveats: Per million T cells, TCR beta diversity dropped about linearly as age rose.

There were at least 6 micrograms of total RNA extracted from every sample. From germline, CDR1 is ENHRY and CDR2 SYGVKD. The CDR3 loop spans 13 amino acids. V dropped 0 bases and J dropped 1 base, with 4 bases sitting between them. A second PCR of roughly 7 to 11 cycles used a sample-barcoded 5' primer and a J-beta primer mix. TCRdb re-called the 5' RACE reads with MiXCR, one entry per CDR3 protein. The sample carries roughly 1,500,000 distinct CDR3 sequences, 42% recorded once. The clonotype was recovered from a woman between 18 and 29 years old in good health. V gene TRBV10-3 combines with J gene TRBJ2-7; no definite D call. The specimen sequenced was blood. The CDR3 loop is CAISESGSYEQYF. Here the CDR3 DNA reads TGTGCCATCAGTGAGTCAGGGTCCTACGAGCAGTACTTC.